The T cell receptor beta chain under discussion was sequenced for a study of Ad26.COV2.S vaccination and SARS-CoV-2 variants. Between the trimmed V and J ends, which lost 2 bases and 0 bases, there was a span of 4 bases. This CDR3 region has 12 residues. Germline V gives CDR1 SQVTM, CDR2 ANQGSEA. The method was immunoSEQ multiplex PCR; TCRdb's version includes in-frame clones alone and lacks a portion of them. This table holds around 310,000 clones, about nine tenths found once. A remark on this clone: What it binds is unknown.

Study-level findings and limits: Total T cell responses were possibly underestimated by TCR breadth and depth analyses. It was found that vaccine and placebo recipients had similar non-spike TCR breadth.

Treatment meaning: about 20 received Ad26.COV2.S at low or high dose, single or two shots; about 5 received placebo; per-sample allocation not given. Sample collection was performed on day 63 after the first vaccine or placebo injection. Boston provided a donor who was an adult aged 18-55 years. The shot given was an Ad26 vector that makes Wuhan-strain SARS-CoV-2 spike. This sequence was found in a person between 18 and 60 years old who received the Ad26.COV2.S COVID-19 vaccine or a placebo. V is TRBV29-1 and J is TRBJ1-1; D not resolved. The sequencing used peripheral blood, collected in a trial of Ad26.COV2.S vaccine versus placebo. CDR3 nucleotides: TGCAGCGTTGAAATAATGAACACTGAAGCTTTCTTT. Residues: CSVEIMNTEAFF.